A single sample gave rise to the 21 T cell receptor beta chains below, sequenced in a study of shared clonotypes between healthy human individuals. Sequencing used immunoSEQ multiplex PCR; TCRdb keeps in-frame clones, though not all of them. The data contain about 1.5 million clones, around 97% of them seen just once; the ten biggest clones take up approximately 1.1%. Sequencing was carried out using naive CD4+ T cells sorted from blood. Subset indicated: CD45RA+ positively selected. These TCRs come from a man younger than 45 in good health.

DNA of the CDR3: TGCGCCAGCAGCTTGGAGGGACTTAAGACCCAGTACTTC. Translating gives CASSLEGLKTQYF. The chain recombines TRBV5-1 with TRBJ2-5, with a tentative D call TRBD2 (6 bases). Germline V gene data show CDR1 as SGHRS and CDR2 as YFSETQ. V was pared by 0 bases and J by 6 bases, with 9 bases between. This CDR3 has 13 residues.

The chain carries TRBV5-1 and TRBJ2-1; 8 bases fit TRBD2. The CDR3 is 14 amino acids. CDR1 and CDR2 (germline): SGHRS, YFSETQ. V lost 3 bases to trimming and J lost 6 bases; unmatched junction nucleotides: 5. CDR3 residues: CASSSGLVFNEQFF. DNA for the CDR3: TGCGCCAGCAGCTCGGGACTAGTTTTCAATGAGCAGTTCTTC. Filled out from reference TRBV5-1 and TRBJ2-1, the complete variable domain reads KAGVTQTPRYLIKTRGQQVTLSCSPISGHRSVSWYQQTPGQGLQFLFEYFSETQRNKGNFPGRFSGRQFSNSRSEMNVSTLELGDSALYLCASSSGLVFNEQFFGPGTRLTVL.

The V and J genes are TRBV5-1 and TRBJ2-5, with 13 bases matching TRBD2. This CDR3 region has 14 residues. Germline CDR1 reads SGHRS; CDR2 reads YFSETQ. V shed 7 bases, J shed 5 bases, and the junction held 5 bases outside the gene matches. CDR3 loop: CASGLAGVAETQYF. In DNA, the CDR3 is TGCGCCAGCGGACTAGCGGGAGTTGCGGAGACCCAGTACTTC.

This clone was detected once. The gene calls are TRBV5-1 and TRBJ2-7, with a weak D call TRBD2 (6 bases). This CDR3 is built from 17 residues. Looked up from germline, CDR1 is SGHRS and CDR2 is YFSETQ. V gave up 0 bases and J gave up 6 bases, with 22 bases separating them. The CDR3 DNA reads TGCGCCAGCAGCTTGGTGTCCGGGGGACCCACGAGCTCCGAGCAGTACTTC. It specifies CASSLVSGGPTSSEQYF. Using reference TRBV5-1 and TRBJ2-7 for the parts outside the CDR3, the full variable domain is KAGVTQTPRYLIKTRGQQVTLSCSPISGHRSVSWYQQTPGQGLQFLFEYFSETQRNKGNFPGRFSGRQFSNSRSEMNVSTLELGDSALYLCASSLVSGGPTSSEQYFGPGTRLTVT.

The chain employs TRBV19 and TRBJ2-7; 13 bases fit TRBD2. CDR1 is LNHDA, CDR2 SQIVND, per germline (reference sequence). The CDR3 covers 15 residues. Losses at the gene ends were 6 bases for V and 3 bases for J; bases not matched to a gene: 5. The CDR3 sequence is CASRPGLAGSYEQYF. The CDR3 bases are TGTGCCAGTAGGCCGGGACTAGCGGGGAGCTACGAGCAGTACTTC.

This chain links TRBV28 with TRBJ1-1, with 8 bases lining up with TRBD1. Germline V gene lookup returns CDR1 MDHEN and CDR2 SYDVKM. The CDR3 runs 15 residues. The V gene end was trimmed by 8 bases and the J gene end by 0 bases; junction bases not matched to a gene: 8. CDR3 amino acids: CASPPTGEVNTEAFF. DNA of the CDR3: TGTGCCAGCCCTCCGACAGGGGAGGTGAACACTGAAGCTTTCTTT.

The rearrangement joins TRBV6-1 to TRBJ1-2, with D unclear. Germline CDR1 is MNHNS and CDR2 is SASEGT. This CDR3 comprises 8 residues. The CDR3 region is CPGYGYTF. CDR3 sequence (DNA): TGTCCGGGGTATGGCTACACCTTC.

V and J are TRBV5-4 and TRBJ1-1, with D tentatively TRBD1 (6 bases). Germline assignment: CDR1 SGHNT and CDR2 YYREEE (reference sequence). The V end lost 4 bases, the J end lost 3 bases, and 13 bases lay between the germline ends. The length of the CDR3 is 14 residues. Here the CDR3 reads CASSRYREDTEAFF. The CDR3 nucleotides are TGTGCCAGCAGCAGGTACAGGGAGGACACTGAAGCTTTCTTT.

This clone showed up just once. The gene calls are TRBV6-1 and TRBJ2-7; the D is unclear. V lost 0 bases and J 3 bases, leaving 12 bases between the germline ends. Germline CDR1 reads MNHNS; CDR2 reads SASEGT. CDR3 length: 15 amino acids. The CDR3 sequence: CASSEAIGGGYEQYF. CDR3 coding DNA: TGTGCCAGCAGTGAAGCAATAGGTGGCGGCTACGAGCAGTACTTC.

J is TRBJ2-7 and V is TRBV10-2; D possibly corresponds to TRBD2 (6 bases). The length of the CDR3 is 16 residues. Trimming took 2 bases from V and 0 from J, leaving 14 bases between them. In germline, CDR1 is WSHSY, CDR2 SAAADI. CDR3 nucleotides: TGCGCCAGCAGTGAGCGGGGGACGGTAAGCTCCTACGAGCAGTACTTC. Its protein product is CASSERGTVSSYEQYF.

This clone was seen once. This chain connects TRBV18 to TRBJ2-5; D is perhaps TRBD2 (6 bases). V was shortened by 0 bases and J by 9 bases, with 20 bases between the two germline ends. CDR3 length: 16 amino acids. Germline loops: CDR1 KGHSH, CDR2 LQKENI. Here the CDR3 reads CASSPPGLRIVMPQYF. For the CDR3, the DNA is TGTGCCAGCTCACCACCGGGACTCAGAATAGTAATGCCCCAGTACTTC.

The CDR3 loop is CASRTGGRYEQYF. The CDR3 nucleotides are TGTGCCAGCAGGACAGGGGGCAGGTACGAGCAGTACTTC. The chain carries TRBV28 and TRBJ2-7, with 10 bases matching TRBD1. This CDR3 region has 13 residues. CDR1 is MDHEN and CDR2 is SYDVKM in the germline V gene. Trimming took 6 bases from V and 4 from J; bases not matched to a gene: 3.

The rearrangement joins TRBV18 to TRBJ1-5, with 7 bases fitting TRBD1. The CDR3 has 15 amino acids. CDR1 is KGHSH, CDR2 LQKENI, per germline. Trimming removed 6 bases from V and 0 bases from J; junction bases left unmatched: 5. This CDR3 reads CASSQTGFSNQPQHF. CDR3 bases: TGTGCCAGCTCGCAGACAGGGTTTAGCAATCAGCCCCAGCATTTT.

The chain has TRBV5-4 and TRBJ2-1; D is uncertain. The CDR3 totals 17 residues. The V end was cut by 3 bases, the J end by 1 base, with 17 bases between. Per the germline V gene, CDR1 is SGHNT and CDR2 is YYREEE (reference sequence). CDR3: CASSSGTRSSSYNEQFF. CDR3 DNA: TGTGCCAGCAGCTCCGGTACCAGGAGTTCTTCCTACAATGAGCAGTTCTTC.

This chain connects TRBV28 to TRBJ2-7; possibly TRBD1 for D (6 bases). The CDR3 runs to 15 residues. CDR1 is MDHEN and CDR2 is SYDVKM in the germline V gene. V lost 6 bases and J lost 3, with 18 bases in between. CDR3 amino acids: CASSTQGRSFYEQYF. Written as DNA, the CDR3 is TGTGCCAGCAGCACACAGGGCCGGAGTTTCTACGAGCAGTACTTC. Filled out from reference TRBV28 and TRBJ2-7, the complete variable domain reads DVKVTQSSRYLVKRTGEKVFLECVQDMDHENMFWYRQDPGLGLRLIYFSYDVKMKEKGDIPEGYSVSREKKERFSLILESASTNQTSMYLCASSTQGRSFYEQYFGPGTRLTVT.

The rearrangement joins TRBV9 to TRBJ2-7; unclear D gene. The germline gives CDR1 SGDLS, CDR2 YYNGEE. Trimming took 0 bases from V and 1 from J, leaving 14 bases between them. This CDR3 is built from 16 residues. The CDR3 coding sequence is TGTGCCAGCAGCGTAGGGGTTTGGAAGTTTTCCTACGAGCAGTACTTC. Translation: CASSVGVWKFSYEQYF.

The V and J genes are TRBV13 and TRBJ1-2; D is ambiguous. Trimming took 2 bases from V and 4 from J, leaving 14 bases between them. The germline gives CDR1 PRHDT, CDR2 FYEKMQ (reference sequence). The CDR3 length is 15 residues. In nucleotides, the CDR3 is TGTGCCAGCAGCTTAACTCGGACGGACCTCTATGGCTACACCTTC. Its translation: CASSLTRTDLYGYTF.

The V and J genes are TRBV7-9 and TRBJ2-3; TRBD2 matches at 7 bases. The V gene's germline CDR1 is SEHNR and CDR2 FQNEAQ (reference sequence). The ends lost 5 bases at V and 1 base at J; junction bases unmatched: 9. CDR3 size: 16 residues. CDR3 nucleotide sequence: TGTGCCAGCAGCCCCGGACTAGAGGGCCGCACAGATACGCAGTATTTT. Protein sequence: CASSPGLEGRTDTQYF.

The chain combines TRBV7-2 with TRBJ2-3; the D gene could be TRBD1 or TRBD2 (5 bases each). The V gene lost 0 bases and the J gene lost 1 base, with 8 bases spanning the gap. This CDR3 has 15 residues. Germline-derived CDR1 and CDR2 are SGHTA and FQGNSA. CDR3 protein: CASSLAGPRTDTQYF. CDR3 DNA sequence: TGTGCCAGCAGCTTAGCGGGACCTCGCACAGATACGCAGTATTTT.

This clone was detected once. The conserved closing phenylalanine or tryptophan is absent in this CDR3, likely reflecting a read error. It is unclear where the CDR3 begins or ends on the DNA, so no DNA is shown, and the CDR3 is as TCRdb lists it. The chain recombines TRBV5-3 with TRBJ2-7; TRBD1, the table's D call, lacks a check against the DNA. TRBV5-3 is an ORF; its function is uncertain. The CDR3 length is 18 residues, termini included. Here the CDR3 reads CARSSLRTGGASRQSAPS.

The rearrangement uses TRBV29-1 and TRBJ1-2, with TRBD1 matching over 8 bases. Per germline, CDR1 SQVTM and CDR2 ANQGSEA. The length of the CDR3 is 17 residues. The V and J ends lost 7 bases and 0 bases, in that order; junction bases with no gene match: 16. The chain's CDR3 is CSGTQITGTGANYGYTF. DNA for the CDR3: TGCAGCGGGACTCAAATTACCGGGACAGGCGCTAACTATGGCTACACCTTC.